These 18 T cell receptor beta chains originate from one sample sequenced in a study of shared clonotypes between healthy human individuals. CD8 cells classed as naive were CD45RO-negative and positively selected for CCR7, excluding terminally differentiated effector memory CD45RA+ cells. Assay used: immunoSEQ multiplex PCR; TCRdb lists only in-frame clones, some missing. The data show around 2,000,000 clones, with about 93% seen just once and 1.5% to 2% held by the top ten. Input material: naive CD8+ T cells from PBMCs. The receptors come from a young man in good health. Some clones in this sample may be carry-over from other donors' samples.

The V gene is TRBV7-9, the J gene TRBJ1-2; tentative D call: TRBD1 (5 bases). V was clipped by 8 bases and J by 2 bases, with 9 bases between them. CDR1 is SEHNR, CDR2 FQNEAQ, per germline (reference sequence). The CDR3 spans 12 residues. DNA of the CDR3: TGTGCCAGCCGAGGGGTAAACTATGGCTACACCTTC. It encodes CASRGVNYGYTF.

As concerns this clone: Other DNA sequences in the sample encode the same CDR3. The V gene is TRBV6-4, the J gene TRBJ2-2, with D unresolved. This CDR3 is 14 amino acids long. Germline assignment: CDR1 MRHNA and CDR2 SNTAGT. The V end was cut by 3 bases, the J end by 0 bases, with 5 bases between. In DNA, the CDR3 is TGTGCCAGCAGTGATAGGGCGAACACCGGGGAGCTGTTTTTT. This codes for CASSDRANTGELFF.

The CDR3 loop is CASRHGTGDEQYF. The CDR3 nucleotides are TGTGCCAGCAGACACGGGACAGGGGACGAGCAGTACTTC. The V gene is TRBV27, the J gene TRBJ2-7; 10 bases fit TRBD1. Germline values: CDR1 MNHEY, CDR2 SMNVEV (reference sequence). Trimming at V came to 6 bases and at J to 5 bases, leaving 4 bases not matched to a gene. This CDR3 has 13 residues.

About this clone itself: The sample holds other DNA sequences that translate to the same CDR3. The genes are TRBV27 and TRBJ2-7; 11 nucleotides align to TRBD2. V lost 4 bases to trimming and J lost 3 bases; unmatched junction nucleotides: 2. Germline-derived CDR1 and CDR2 are MNHEY and SMNVEV (reference sequence). The CDR3 covers 14 residues. The CDR3 DNA follows: TGTGCCAGCAGTTCCCTAGCGGGAGGCTACGAGCAGTACTTC. Its translation: CASSSLAGGYEQYF.

To note about this clone: The same CDR3 is also encoded by other DNA sequences in this sample. This rearrangement joins TRBV27 to TRBJ2-3; D is undetermined. The CDR3 has 11 amino acids. Germline CDR1 reads MNHEY; CDR2 reads SMNVEV (reference sequence). V lost 8 bases to trimming and J lost 0 bases, with 3 bases between them. The CDR3 region has the DNA TGTGCCAGCTCTAGCACAGATACGCAGTATTTT. Amino acids: CASSSTDTQYF.

This chain uses TRBV20-1 with TRBJ1-2; D ambiguous. Trimming removed 3 bases at V and 8 bases at J, with 7 bases between. Germline lookup yields CDR1 DFQATT and CDR2 SNEGSKA (reference sequence). This CDR3 contains 10 residues. Here the CDR3 DNA reads TGCAGTGCTAGCCCCGGAGGCTACACCTTC. It codes for CSASPGGYTF.

The chain carries TRBV27 and TRBJ1-2; perhaps TRBD1 as D (6 bases). CDR1 and CDR2 from the germline V gene are MNHEY and SMNVEV (reference sequence). The length of the CDR3 is 14 residues. Between the trimmed V and J ends, which lost 11 bases and 3 bases, there was a span of 19 bases. CDR3 DNA: TGTGCCGCGGAAAACAGGGTTTCGCACTATGGCTACACCTTC. It yields the protein CAAENRVSHYGYTF.

The chain employs TRBV5-1 and TRBJ2-7, with 7 bases identical to TRBD1. The CDR3 runs to 14 residues. The V and J ends lost 2 bases and 2 bases, in that order; junction bases with no gene match: 4. Per germline, CDR1 SGHRS and CDR2 YFSETQ. Here the CDR3 DNA reads TGCGCCAGCAGCTTAAGACAGGGAACCTACGAGCAGTACTTC. Translating it yields CASSLRQGTYEQYF.

This sequence joins TRBV10-3 and TRBJ2-5; 11 nucleotides line up with TRBD1. The CDR3 totals 16 residues. CDR1 ENHRY and CDR2 SYGVKD come from the germline V gene. The trim removed 2 bases at V and 5 bases at J, leaving 7 bases unmatched. The CDR3 DNA follows: TGTGCCATCAGTGAGGGACAGGGGGCTTCTCGGGAGACCCAGTACTTC. Amino acid sequence: CAISEGQGASRETQYF.

This chain uses TRBV5-1 with TRBJ1-5; no firm D call. Trimming stripped 4 bases from V and 5 bases from J, with 13 bases between. Germline V gene data show CDR1 as SGHRS and CDR2 as YFSETQ. The CDR3 consists of 14 residues. CDR3: CASSRLRGHQPQHF. The CDR3 region has the DNA TGCGCCAGCAGCCGCCTCAGAGGGCATCAGCCCCAGCATTTT.

This clone showed up just once. V usage is TRBV4-3 and J usage is TRBJ2-2, with D perhaps matching TRBD1 (6 bases). This CDR3 spans 17 amino acids. From germline, CDR1 is LGHNA and CDR2 YSLEER. V shed 1 base and J shed 0 bases, with 12 bases lying between them. The CDR3 sequence is CASSQVWGTPNTGELFF. DNA for the CDR3: TGCGCCAGCAGCCAAGTATGGGGGACACCGAACACCGGGGAGCTGTTTTTT.

The genes are TRBV2 and TRBJ1-2; 9 bases agree with TRBD1. V lost 10 bases and J lost 0; bases outside the gene matches: 18. CDR3 size: 18 residues. Germline assignment: CDR1 SNHLY and CDR2 FYNNEI. DNA for the CDR3: TGTGCCAATCCCGCCCGGTTGACAGGGGGAAGAGCTAACTATGGCTACACCTTC. It translates to CANPARLTGGRANYGYTF.

Remarks on this clone: In the same sample, other DNA sequences code for this CDR3. V and J are TRBV28 and TRBJ1-5; D unresolved. Germline values: CDR1 MDHEN, CDR2 SYDVKM. V lost 2 bases, J lost 6 bases, and 5 bases lay in between. The CDR3 length is 12 residues. CDR3 DNA: TGTGCCAGCAGTTTAGTAGGTCAGCCCCAGCATTTT. Encoded protein: CASSLVGQPQHF. Filled out from reference TRBV28 and TRBJ1-5, the complete variable domain reads DVKVTQSSRYLVKRTGEKVFLECVQDMDHENMFWYRQDPGLGLRLIYFSYDVKMKEKGDIPEGYSVSREKKERFSLILESASTNQTSMYLCASSLVGQPQHFGDGTRLSIL.

This CDR3 is CASSYKREEAFF. The CDR3 coding sequence is TGTGCCAGCAGCTATAAAAGAGAGGAAGCTTTCTTT. The chain uses TRBV11-2 and TRBJ1-1; unclear D gene. Germline loops: CDR1 SGHAT, CDR2 FQNNGV. The CDR3 totals 12 residues. V lost 4 bases, J lost 8 bases, and 11 bases lay in between. Complete variable domain (other parts from reference TRBV11-2 and TRBJ1-1): EAGVAQSPRYKIIEKRQSVAFWCNPISGHATLYWYQQILGQGPKLLIQFQNNGVVDDSQLPKDRFSAERLKGVDSTLKIQPAKLEDSAVYLCASSYKREEAFFGQGTRLTVV.

This sequence joins TRBV6-5 and TRBJ1-5; no clear D gene. The CDR3 is made up of 14 amino acids. Trimming removed 5 bases from V and 2 bases from J, with 10 bases in between. Per the germline V gene, CDR1 is MNHEY and CDR2 is SVGAGI. In nucleotides, the CDR3 is TGTGCCAGCAGTGCCGACTCGGGCAATCAGCCCCAGCATTTT. Amino acid sequence: CASSADSGNQPQHF.

This clone was seen a handful of times. The V and J genes are TRBV2 and TRBJ1-1, with D possibly TRBD1 on 5 matching bases. The germline V gene has CDR1 SNHLY and CDR2 FYNNEI. The germline V and J ends were trimmed by 9 bases and 1 base, with 18 bases remaining between them. CDR3 length equals 15 residues. The CDR3 nucleotides read TGTGCCAGACAGGACCCTCGACAATCGAACACTGAAGCTTTCTTT. This sequence encodes CARQDPRQSNTEAFF.

This clone was counted once. The V gene is TRBV4-1, the J gene TRBJ2-7; D may correspond to TRBD1 or TRBD2 (5 bases each). In germline, CDR1 is MGHRA, CDR2 YSYEKL. V lost 0 bases and J 3 bases, leaving 15 bases between the germline ends. The CDR3 contains 16 residues. CDR3 protein: CASSQDEGASFYEQYF. CDR3 bases: TGCGCCAGCAGCCAAGATGAAGGGGCTAGCTTCTACGAGCAGTACTTC.

Worth noting for this clone: Other nucleotide sequences from this sample produce the same CDR3. The CDR3 protein is CASSQEAGLSYEQYF. CDR3 coding DNA: TGCGCCAGCAGCCAAGAAGCAGGACTATCCTACGAGCAGTACTTC. This chain links TRBV4-3 with TRBJ2-7; TRBD2 might be the D (6 bases). Germline V gene data show CDR1 as LGHNA and CDR2 as YSLEER. The CDR3 loop spans 15 amino acids. The V gene lost 0 bases and the J gene lost 1 base, with 10 bases spanning the gap.